This T cell receptor beta chain emerged from a study of Graves' ophthalmopathy and Graves' hyperthyroidism (dated by TCRdb to 2016 to 2019). The study in broad terms: Peripheral blood was collected at initial diagnosis, before any treatment. In total, some 130 blood samples were TCR-sequenced: approximately 40 ophthalmopathy, around 75 hyperthyroidism and around 17 hyperthyroidism-to-ophthalmopathy patients. Following sampling, methimazole starting at 30 mg daily was administered to hyperthyroidism patients, and high-dose intravenous methylprednisolone was administered to ophthalmopathy patients. The independent validation cohort included about 19 hyperthyroidism patients plus 17 patients who later progressed from hyperthyroidism to ophthalmopathy. The study used signatures of the TCR beta repertoire to tell Graves' ophthalmopathy apart from Graves' hyperthyroidism and to predict which patients would progress to ophthalmopathy. In 6 or 7 hyperthyroidism patients, T-cell repertoires of thyroid tissue and blood were compared. To explore V-J signatures that separate ophthalmopathy from hyperthyroidism, a discovery set of about a hundred patients was enrolled, consisting of about 41 with ophthalmopathy and roughly 59 with stable hyperthyroidism. Study-wide conclusions, independent of this receptor: In validation, the model predicted ophthalmopathy progression with more than 55% sensitivity and roughly 78% specificity; around twelve predicted patients were CT-confirmed with GO in a median of around 6 months. No statistical method was used to predetermine the sample size, and group allocation was not hidden from the investigators. Among expanded thyroid clonotypes with frequency above 0.001, most also showed up in blood, which suggests that blood repertoires may reflect the thyroid immune response. In cross-validation, the 13-signature model distinguished ophthalmopathy from stable hyperthyroidism with nearly 90% sensitivity and approximately 81% specificity, and in the test set the corresponding values were approximately 80% and 68%.

TCR beta CDR3 regions were amplified from RNA transcripts for repertoire sequencing. HTBI primers and the Qiagen OneStep RT-PCR kit were used in a first-round RT-PCR, which was followed by a second-round multiplex PCR, size selection and purification. Libraries were sequenced on an Illumina HiSeq2000 using paired-end 100 bp reads. Processing in the source paper ran as follows. SOAPnuke was used for read processing, and reads with adapters, uncalled bases, a mean Phred below 15, or no exact constant-primer or identifier match were discarded. COPE v1.2.5 was used to merge the high-quality paired reads. Each unique nucleotide sequence was defined as a clonotype, and clonotypes were aligned to IMGT TRB V, D and J references with MiTCR v1.1. The analysis was limited to V-J combinations with a frequency above 0.0001, which together covered just over 98% of the repertoires. A TCR clonal expansion and chaos score per V-J combination was defined as the ratio of F50 clonal expansion to chaos observed in the TCRdist matrix. Features were reduced by Welch's t-statistics and random forest to around 14 V-J combinations, which fed a naive Bayes classifier. Thyroid-blood repertoire similarity was quantified with the Morisita-Horn index. TCRdb trimmed public reads at Q25 via fastp, called clones via MiXCR and kept in-frame beta chains. Entries that share a CDR3 protein sequence are merged under the most common genes and DNA. V and J calls and clone size were set by TCRdb, not the authors. Present in this sample are approximately 45,000 distinct CDR3 sequences, less than 65% of which were seen just once. Around 23% of the sample is taken by the ten largest.

For CDR1 and CDR2, the germline V gene lists SGHTA and FQGTGA. V is cut by 8 bases and J by 7 bases, and the space between the germline ends is 21 bases. The CDR3 covers 14 residues, taking in both the cysteine and the phenylalanine. The read is trimmed to its CDR3 DNA, 42 bases read in frame from base 1. Ophthalmopathy patients had moderately to severely active disease, Clinical Activity Score of at least 3, NOSPECS grade of at least 4, and disease duration under 3 months. Patients with other autoimmune diseases, uncontrolled infections, pregnancy or lactation were excluded. Clinical symptoms, serum thyroxine, TRAb, thyroid ultrasound and orbital computed tomography formed the basis of the diagnosis. Using Ficoll-Paque density gradient centrifugation, PBMCs were isolated from about 9.2 ml of fresh peripheral blood. Total RNA was extracted using Trizol reagent, and RNA quality was checked on an Agilent 2100 Bioanalyzer.

The count of this clonotype is one. Its antigen is unknown. This may be a read error: a much more frequent sequence differs by one nucleotide. The chain is made from TRBV7-3 and TRBJ2-7; the D segment cannot be called with confidence. This sequence originates from an adult man with Graves' ophthalmopathy. Sequenced material: peripheral blood. CDR3 region: CASEKTGVYNEQYF. The sequenced DNA is TGTGCCAGCGAGAAGACTGGAGTTTACAATGAGCAGTACTTC.